The 25 T cell receptor beta chains reported below all come from one sample, sequenced in a study of cytomegalovirus exposure and HLA in healthy donors. 60 Vbeta and 13 Jbeta primers were used in PCR. Only in-frame clones appear in the TCRdb table, and some are missing; sequencing was by immunoSEQ multiplex PCR. The data show some 140,000 clones, more than 75% seen once. The specimen was PBMCs. These receptors were collected from a man in his thirties or forties in good health and CMV-seronegative.

This clone occurred a few times. The CDR3 DNA is TGTGCCAGCAGCTCAGCGGGAGGGCCCAACAATGAGCAGTTCTTC. Residues: CASSSAGGPNNEQFF. The J gene is TRBJ2-1, the V gene TRBV5-4; 10 bases fit TRBD2. The trim removed 3 bases at V and 5 bases at J, leaving 5 bases unmatched. Germline CDR1 reads SGHNT; CDR2 reads YYREEE (reference sequence). There are 15 residues in the CDR3.

V gene TRBV7-9 combines with J gene TRBJ2-7, with D possibly TRBD2 on 5 matching bases. Germline V CDR1 and CDR2: SEHNR, FQNEAQ (reference sequence). V was shortened by 0 bases and J by 2 bases, with 14 bases between the two germline ends. The CDR3 is 16 amino acids. CDR3 amino acids: CASSLALWRGTYEQYF. In nucleotides, the CDR3 is TGTGCCAGCAGCTTAGCTCTCTGGCGAGGGACCTACGAGCAGTACTTC.

V is TRBV18 and J is TRBJ2-1; 12 bases line up with TRBD2. The germline V gene encodes CDR1 KGHSH and CDR2 LQKENI. V shed 8 bases, J shed 9 bases, and the junction held 8 bases outside the gene matches. The CDR3 covers 14 residues. The CDR3 loop is CASHPTSGRGEQFF. CDR3 nucleotide sequence: TGTGCCAGCCATCCGACTAGCGGGAGAGGTGAGCAGTTCTTC.

The V call is TRBV7-6, the J call TRBJ2-5; 9 bases fit TRBD2. The V gene end was trimmed by 6 bases and the J gene end by 1 base; junction bases not matched to a gene: 6. The CDR3 is 15 amino acids. CDR1 is SGHVS, CDR2 FNYEAQ, per germline. In DNA, the CDR3 is TGTGCCAGCAGTCCACTAGCGGGCCGCCAAGAGACCCAGTACTTC. The encoded protein is CASSPLAGRQETQYF.

The chain recombines TRBV4-3 with TRBJ2-2; 10 bases agree with TRBD2. The trim removed 1 base at V and 5 bases at J, leaving 4 bases unmatched. CDR3 length: 16 residues. The V gene's germline CDR1 is LGHNA and CDR2 YSLEER. In DNA, the CDR3 is TGCGCCAGCAGCCAAGCCGGGACTAGCGTGACCGGGGAGCTGTTTTTT. Amino acids: CASSQAGTSVTGELFF.

The chain links TRBV7-6 to TRBJ2-3, with 8 nucleotides matching TRBD2. CDR1 is SGHVS and CDR2 is FNYEAQ in the germline V gene. CDR3 size: 16 residues. Germline trimming cut 7 bases from V and 2 bases from J; bases unmatched to any gene: 11. The CDR3 spells CASNNRAAGVTDTQYF. The CDR3 DNA follows: TGTGCCAGCAATAATAGGGCAGCGGGAGTCACAGATACGCAGTATTTT.

This sequence joins TRBV6-5 and TRBJ2-3, with a possible D match to TRBD1 (6 bases). Between the trimmed V and J ends, which lost 5 bases and 3 bases, there was a span of 12 bases. The CDR3 has 14 residues. In germline, CDR1 is MNHEY, CDR2 SVGAGI. The CDR3 region has the DNA TGTGCCAGCAGTCCTACGACAGGAACAGATACGCAGTATTTT. It translates to CASSPTTGTDTQYF.

V usage is TRBV9 and J usage is TRBJ2-3; possible D gene TRBD2, 6 bases. V was trimmed by 0 bases and J by 2 bases, leaving 19 bases between them. The CDR3 extends over 18 amino acids. Germline V lookup: CDR1 SGDLS, CDR2 YYNGEE. CDR3 DNA: TGTGCCAGCAGCGTAGGGCCAGGGAGGTATTCCTCCACAGATACGCAGTATTTT. Translated, it gives CASSVGPGRYSSTDTQYF.

Only a few counts were recorded for this clone. Other nucleotide sequences from this sample produce the same CDR3. V is TRBV5-1 and J is TRBJ2-7; a possible D gene is TRBD1 (6 bases). Germline V gene lookup returns CDR1 SGHRS and CDR2 YFSETQ. Deletions cut 0 bases from V and 1 base from J, with 8 bases between. CDR3 length: 14 residues. The CDR3 bases are TGCGCCAGCAGCTTGGGTGGACAGTCCTACGAGCAGTACTTC. Protein product: CASSLGGQSYEQYF.

The chain couples TRBV28 to TRBJ1-4; unclear D gene. Trimming removed 4 bases at V and 8 bases at J, with 14 bases between. Looked up from germline, CDR1 is MDHEN and CDR2 is SYDVKM. The CDR3 sequence is 14 residues long. CDR3 DNA sequence: TGTGCCAGCAGTTCGGGTAGGAGTAAAGAAAAACTGTTTTTT. Translation: CASSSGRSKEKLFF.

The chain carries TRBV28 and TRBJ2-7, with 7 bases lining up with TRBD2. The CDR3 has 12 residues. V shed 8 bases and J 6 bases; nucleotides not matched to a gene: 7. The germline V gene has CDR1 MDHEN and CDR2 SYDVKM. In nucleotides, the CDR3 is TGTGCCAGCTATTTGAGCGGGGTCGAGCAGTACTTC. Translation: CASYLSGVEQYF.

This clone was detected only a few times. This chain connects TRBV6-6 to TRBJ2-1; D is perhaps TRBD2 (6 bases). The CDR3 runs 15 residues. Trimming cost V 2 bases and J 2 bases, with 10 bases left between them. Looked up from germline, CDR1 is MNHNY and CDR2 is SVGAGI (reference sequence). The CDR3 DNA reads as TGTGCCAGCAGTTACGGGAGGACCGCCTACAATGAGCAGTTCTTC. Protein sequence: CASSYGRTAYNEQFF.

The chain uses TRBV11-3 and TRBJ2-1, with D perhaps TRBD2 (5 bases). Per the germline V gene, CDR1 is SGHNT and CDR2 is YENEEA. Trimming removed 0 bases at V and 10 bases at J, with 7 bases between. The CDR3 is 12 amino acids. The DNA for the CDR3 is TGTGCCAGCAGCTTAGACCGGAGGGAGCAGTTCTTC. Amino acid sequence: CASSLDRREQFF. Looking up the rest from reference TRBV11-3 and TRBJ2-1 gives the full variable domain: EAGVVQSPRYKIIEKKQPVAFWCNPISGHNTLYWYLQNLGQGPELLIRYENEEAVDDSQLPKDRFSAERLKGVDSTLKIQPAELGDSAVYLCASSLDRREQFFGPGTRLTVL.

This clone was observed once. This chain connects TRBV15 to TRBJ2-1; D gene unclear. The CDR3 is made up of 14 amino acids. Germline CDR1 LNHNV, CDR2 YYDKDF (reference sequence). Trimming took 2 bases from V and 1 from J, leaving 6 bases between them. The CDR3 protein is CATSRSLSYNEQFF. In DNA form, the CDR3 reads TGTGCCACCAGCAGATCCTTATCCTACAATGAGCAGTTCTTC.

The chain recombines TRBV5-1 with TRBJ2-7; TRBD2 matches at 7 bases. Germline lookup yields CDR1 SGHRS and CDR2 YFSETQ. The CDR3 length is 16 residues. After removal of 0 bases from V and 2 bases from J, the junction contained 8 bases not matched to a gene. This chain's CDR3 is CASSLAYREDPYEQYF. Here the CDR3 DNA reads TGCGCCAGCAGCTTGGCCTACCGGGAGGACCCCTACGAGCAGTACTTC.

V usage is TRBV5-1 and J usage is TRBJ2-5; 8 bases match TRBD1. The J call may be mistaken, given a closer DNA end match to TRBJ2-7. This CDR3 spans 15 amino acids. Germline CDR1 SGHRS, CDR2 YFSETQ. CDR3 sequence reads: CASTPMAGGADEQYF. The CDR3 region has the DNA TGCGCCAGCACCCCTATGGCAGGGGGCGCGGACGAGCAGTACTTC.

This clone has a single count. The chain's CDR3 is CASNTGYWNQPQHF. CDR3 coding DNA: TGTGCCAGCAATACAGGTTATTGGAATCAGCCCCAGCATTTT. The genes are TRBV28 and TRBJ1-5; D possibly corresponds to TRBD1 (5 bases). CDR1 is MDHEN, CDR2 SYDVKM, per germline. V lost 7 bases and J 4 bases, leaving 14 bases between the germline ends. The CDR3 totals 14 residues.

This clone was recorded a few times. V usage is TRBV21-1 and J usage is TRBJ2-7; the table's D call, TRBD1, has no DNA check behind it. TRBV21-1 is listed as a pseudogene. The CDR3 spans 8 residues. CDR3 DNA: TGTGCCAGCGGGGGCCATTACTTC. Translation: CASGGHYF.

V and J are TRBV11-2 and TRBJ2-6, with D possibly matching TRBD2 (5 bases). The germline V and J ends were trimmed by 3 bases and 3 bases, with 6 bases remaining between them. This CDR3 has 14 residues. Looked up from germline, CDR1 is SGHAT and CDR2 is FQNNGV. CDR3: CASSLAGGANVLTF. The CDR3 region has the DNA TGTGCCAGCAGCTTGGCGGGTGGGGCCAACGTCCTGACTTTC.

The chain uses TRBV27 and TRBJ2-7; D not resolved. The V and J ends lost 7 bases and 7 bases respectively, with 23 bases between them. Germline V gene sequence: CDR1 MNHEY, CDR2 SMNVEV (reference sequence). The CDR3 length is 15 residues. CDR3 protein: CASTPNPDLLIEQYF. The CDR3 nucleotides read TGTGCCAGCACCCCTAATCCCGATCTCCTTATTGAGCAGTACTTC.

This clone has only one observation. The chain uses TRBV19 and TRBJ2-7, with TRBD2 as a possible D gene (5 bases). The length of the CDR3 is 16 residues. Germline assignment: CDR1 LNHDA and CDR2 SQIVND (reference sequence). V was clipped by 4 bases and J by 0 bases, with 16 bases between them. CDR3 amino acids: CASSTREADPSYEQYF. The CDR3 region has the DNA TGTGCCAGTAGTACCCGGGAAGCGGACCCCTCCTACGAGCAGTACTTC.

The chain links TRBV25-1 to TRBJ1-1, with D possibly TRBD1 on 5 matching bases. Germline assignment: CDR1 MGHDK and CDR2 SYGVNS. This CDR3 contains 11 residues. The V end lost 7 bases, the J end lost 5 bases, and 8 bases lay between the germline ends. The CDR3 loop reads CASIGATEAFF. The CDR3 nucleotides read TGTGCCAGCATAGGGGCGACTGAAGCTTTCTTT.

This chain joins TRBV11-3 and TRBJ2-3; D gene ambiguous. V was shortened by 1 base and J by 0 bases, with 11 bases between the two germline ends. Germline V lookup: CDR1 SGHNT, CDR2 YENEEA. CDR3 size: 16 residues. The CDR3 DNA follows: TGTGCCAGCAGCTTAGGATCTCGGGTCAGCACAGATACGCAGTATTTT. Amino acids: CASSLGSRVSTDTQYF.

V usage is TRBV5-1 and J usage is TRBJ2-5; possibly TRBD1 for D (5 bases). The better agreement between TRBJ2-7 and the DNA end casts doubt on the J call. This CDR3 has 13 residues. CDR1 and CDR2 (germline): SGHRS, YFSETQ. CDR3 nucleotide sequence: TGCGCCAGCAGCTGGGGTGATCAGGGCGAGCAGTACTTC. It is translated as CASSWGDQGEQYF.

The chain carries TRBV27 and TRBJ2-5, with D possibly being TRBD2 (5 bases). The CDR3 sequence is 14 residues long. Germline-derived CDR1 and CDR2 are MNHEY and SMNVEV (reference sequence). V was trimmed by 5 bases and J by 3 bases, leaving 13 bases between them. CDR3 DNA: TGTGCCAGCAGTCCCCGGGCCGGGAAAGAGACCCAGTACTTC. Translated: CASSPRAGKETQYF.